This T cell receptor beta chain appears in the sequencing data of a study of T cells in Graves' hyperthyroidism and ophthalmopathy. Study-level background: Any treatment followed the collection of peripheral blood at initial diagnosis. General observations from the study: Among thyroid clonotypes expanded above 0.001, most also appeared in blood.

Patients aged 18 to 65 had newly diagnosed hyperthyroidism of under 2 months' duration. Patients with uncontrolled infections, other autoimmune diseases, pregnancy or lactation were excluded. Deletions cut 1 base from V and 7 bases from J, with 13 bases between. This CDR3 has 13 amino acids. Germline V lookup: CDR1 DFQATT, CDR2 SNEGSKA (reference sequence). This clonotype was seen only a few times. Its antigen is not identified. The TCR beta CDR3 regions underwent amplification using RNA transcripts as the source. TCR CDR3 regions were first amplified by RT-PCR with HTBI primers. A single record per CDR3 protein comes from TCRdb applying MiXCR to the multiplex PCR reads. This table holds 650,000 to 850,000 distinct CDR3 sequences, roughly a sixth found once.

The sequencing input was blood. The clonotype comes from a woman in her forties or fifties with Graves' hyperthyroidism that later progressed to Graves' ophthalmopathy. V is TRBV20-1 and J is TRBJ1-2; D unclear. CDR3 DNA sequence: TGCAGTGCTAGAGCGGTGGGAGAACGTGGCTACACCTTC. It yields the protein CSARAVGERGYTF.